These 18 T cell receptor beta chains came from one sample sequenced in a study of shared clonotypes between healthy human individuals. The data were produced by immunoSEQ multiplex PCR, yet TCRdb's version contains in-frame clones alone and is incomplete. The data show about 1.1 million clones, roughly 74% seen once. Input material: memory CD4+ T cells from PBMCs. Stated subset: CD45RA-negative fraction. The receptors derive from a man in his late teens or twenties in good health. Some clones in this sample may be carry-over from other donors' samples.

The chain uses TRBV7-2 and TRBJ1-1, with no clear D. The CDR3 totals 14 residues. V dropped 4 bases and J dropped 4 bases, with 13 bases sitting between them. Per the germline V gene, CDR1 is SGHTA and CDR2 is FQGNSA. In DNA form, the CDR3 reads TGTGCCAGCAGCTGGCGCTACATGGGCACTGAAGCTTTCTTT. Translated, it gives CASSWRYMGTEAFF. The entire variable domain, with the rest obtained from reference TRBV7-2 and TRBJ1-1, is as follows: GAGVSQSPSNKVTEKGKDVELRCDPISGHTALYWYRQSLGQGLEFLIYFQGNSAPDKSGLPSDRFSAERTGGSVSTLTIQRTQQEDSAVYLCASSWRYMGTEAFFGQGTRLTVV.

The rearrangement links TRBV28 to TRBJ2-7; 7 bases are a match to TRBD2. Germline trimming cut 7 bases from V and 5 bases from J; bases unmatched to any gene: 14. CDR3 length: 15 amino acids. Germline assignment: CDR1 MDHEN and CDR2 SYDVKM. The CDR3: CASTRGVLSLDEQYF. In nucleotides, the CDR3 is TGTGCCAGCACTCGGGGGGTCCTCTCCCTGGACGAGCAGTACTTC.

The V call is TRBV4-2, the J call TRBJ1-1, with a weak D call TRBD1 (6 bases). Germline CDR1 LGHNA, CDR2 YNFKEQ. This CDR3 is built from 15 residues. The V end was cut by 0 bases, the J end by 3 bases, with 11 bases between. The DNA of the CDR3 is TGTGCCAGCAGCCAAGATAGGGGGTTGTACACTGAAGCTTTCTTT. Translated, it gives CASSQDRGLYTEAFF.

In the case of this clone: A much larger clone differs by one base, so this may be a read error. The same CDR3 arises from other DNA sequences in this sample as well. V gene TRBV5-1 combines with J gene TRBJ1-2; TRBD1 matches at 8 bases. The CDR3 length is 14 residues. Trimming removed 4 bases from V and 2 bases from J; junction bases left unmatched: 4. Germline V gene sequence: CDR1 SGHRS, CDR2 YFSETQ. CDR3 sequence (DNA): TGCGCCAGCAGCCCCGGACAGGGAAACTATGGCTACACCTTC. Its translation: CASSPGQGNYGYTF.

The count of this clone is one. The limits of the CDR3 on the DNA are not certain, so only TCRdb's listed CDR3 is given. The chain combines TRBV28 with TRBJ2-7; TRBD1, the table's D call, lacks a check against the DNA. The CDR3 sequence runs 14 residues, both termini included. Per germline, CDR1 MDHEN and CDR2 SYDVKM. CDR3 sequence reads: CASSFLAGDNEQYF.

The chain combines TRBV5-8 with TRBJ2-6; D is undetermined. CDR1 and CDR2 from the germline V gene are SGHTS and YDEGEE. Trimming took off 0 bases at V and 2 bases at J, with 6 bases between the two ends. This CDR3 contains 15 residues. The CDR3 region is CASSLADAGANVLTF. The CDR3 coding sequence is TGTGCCAGCAGCTTGGCAGACGCTGGGGCCAACGTCCTGACTTTC.

This chain joins TRBV9 and TRBJ2-3, with TRBD2 matching 11 bases. Germline CDR1 and CDR2: SGDLS and YYNGEE. J gave up 8 bases and V 3 bases, and 8 bases lay outside the gene matches. This CDR3 contains 15 residues. The CDR3 coding sequence is TGTGCCAGCAGCGCCCTCGGGACTAGCGGATTTACGCAGTATTTT. Translating it yields CASSALGTSGFTQYF.

The genes are TRBV15 and TRBJ2-1; TRBD2 agrees at 8 bases. Germline assignment: CDR1 LNHNV and CDR2 YYDKDF (reference sequence). The CDR3 has 16 residues. The V gene end was trimmed by 3 bases and the J gene end by 10 bases; junction bases not matched to a gene: 14. The CDR3 is CATSSSRIAGPLEQFF. The CDR3 nucleotides read TGTGCCACCAGCAGCAGCAGAATAGCGGGACCTCTCGAGCAGTTCTTC.

CDR3 amino acids: CASSSGRLAGLSSYNEQFF. The CDR3 coding sequence is TGCGCCAGCAGCTCGGGACGGCTAGCGGGATTGAGCTCCTACAATGAGCAGTTCTTC. This chain connects TRBV5-1 to TRBJ2-1; 9 bases match TRBD2. Germline V CDR1 and CDR2: SGHRS, YFSETQ. V trimming: 3 bases; J trimming: 0 bases; junction bases outside the gene matches: 13. The CDR3 has 19 amino acids.

Remarks on this clone: One end of the junction varies from germline; a read error may be responsible. The chain carries TRBV2 and TRBJ2-1, with 14 bases identical to TRBD2. Germline V gene sequence: CDR1 SNHLY, CDR2 FYNNEI. CDR3 length: 17 residues. In DNA form, the CDR3 reads TGTGCCAGCAGTGCTGTCGGGACTAGCGGGGGCTACAATGAGCGGTTCTTC. It is translated as CASSAVGTSGGYNERFF.

This clone was observed a few times. The V gene is TRBV18, the J gene TRBJ1-5; possible D gene TRBD1, 5 bases. V was pared by 3 bases and J by 4 bases, with 16 bases between. The CDR3 loop spans 16 amino acids. The germline CDR1 and CDR2 sequences are KGHSH and LQKENI. The CDR3 reads CASSPPTALSNQPQHF. The CDR3 DNA is TGTGCCAGCTCACCTCCGACAGCGCTCTCAAATCAGCCCCAGCATTTT.

V and J are TRBV7-2 and TRBJ2-1; 7 positions match TRBD2. The CDR3 has 13 amino acids. With 5 bases clipped from V and 5 bases from J, the junction kept 3 bases outside the gene matches. Germline V gene lookup returns CDR1 SGHTA and CDR2 FQGNSA. This CDR3 is CASSLSGDNEQFF. CDR3 DNA: TGTGCCAGCAGCCTGAGCGGGGACAATGAGCAGTTCTTC.

The chain employs TRBV4-3 and TRBJ1-1; D gene unclear. CDR1 LGHNA and CDR2 YSLEER come from the germline V gene. Trimming cost V 0 bases and J 3 bases, with 5 bases left between them. This CDR3 is built from 13 residues. The CDR3 sequence: CASSQEMYTEAFF. The CDR3 DNA is TGCGCCAGCAGCCAAGAAATGTACACTGAAGCTTTCTTT.

This chain joins TRBV6-5 and TRBJ2-2, with D possibly being TRBD1 or TRBD2 (5 bases each). This CDR3 is 13 amino acids long. V was cut by 8 bases and J by 5 bases, with 12 bases left in between. Germline CDR1 MNHEY, CDR2 SVGAGI. CDR3 amino acids: CASEGWGTGELFF. Written as DNA, the CDR3 is TGTGCCAGCGAAGGTTGGGGGACCGGGGAGCTGTTTTTT.

This clone was picked up many times. This sequence joins TRBV16 and TRBJ1-1, with D perhaps matching TRBD1 (5 bases). The CDR3 has 13 residues. The V end was cut by 5 bases, the J end by 0 bases, with 7 bases between. Germline CDR1 is KGHSY and CDR2 is FQNENV. The CDR3 sequence is CASSMGVNTEAFF. CDR3 sequence (DNA): TGTGCCAGCAGCATGGGGGTGAACACTGAAGCTTTCTTT.

This chain uses TRBV5-4 with TRBJ2-3; 8 nucleotides line up with TRBD2. CDR3 length: 15 residues. With V trimmed by 1 base and J by 3 bases, 4 bases remained unmatched. Germline lookup yields CDR1 SGHNT and CDR2 YYREEE (reference sequence). The CDR3 coding sequence is TGTGCCAGCAGCTTGCCTAGCGGGTTGACAGATACGCAGTATTTT. It yields the protein CASSLPSGLTDTQYF.

CDR3 in DNA: TGCGCCAGCAGCTGGGGGACTTTAGGCAAAAACATTCAGTACTTC. Encoded protein: CASSWGTLGKNIQYF. The rearrangement joins TRBV5-1 to TRBJ2-4; a possible D gene is TRBD2 (6 bases). The ends were cut back, 3 bases at V and 3 bases at J, with 13 bases in the middle. The CDR3 has 15 amino acids. Germline assignment: CDR1 SGHRS and CDR2 YFSETQ.

CDR3 sequence (DNA): TGTGCCATCAATAGCGGGAGGGAGGAGACCCAGTACTTC. Encoded protein: CAINSGREETQYF. The rearrangement links TRBV10-3 to TRBJ2-5; 11 bases align to TRBD2. This CDR3 region has 13 residues. Germline V CDR1 and CDR2: ENHRY, SYGVKD. V trimming: 7 bases; J trimming: 5 bases; junction bases outside the gene matches: 3.